This T cell receptor beta chain was retrieved from a study of T cell responses to AZD1222 COVID-19 vaccine. Study context: Analysis merged second doses at about 4 or about 12 weeks. General observations from the study: The donor cohort was predominantly white British with a female majority, and clonal diversity may have been underestimated. Vaccine-related CD4 TCRs covered spike, predominating at 160-218 and 743-854. With two AZD1222 doses given, Spike-specific TCR breadth and depth both rose.

This clone was seen a few times. The antigen is unknown. Here immunoSEQ multiplex PCR was the method, and the copy in TCRdb shows in-frame clones only, minus some. The sample contains some 120,000 clones, 80% to 95% of which appear only once. The sample was peripheral blood, taken on day 0 of AZD1222 vaccination. The TCR sequence derives from an adult in good health.

The CDR3 reads CASSKAVLAGGYREQYF. The CDR3 bases are TGTGCCAGCAGTAAGGCAGTACTAGCGGGAGGTTATCGAGAGCAGTACTTC. The chain employs TRBV27 and TRBJ2-7; 12 bases are a match to TRBD2. With V trimmed by 5 bases and J by 7 bases, 15 bases remained unmatched. Germline V gene lookup returns CDR1 MNHEY and CDR2 SMNVEV (reference sequence). The CDR3 is made up of 17 amino acids.